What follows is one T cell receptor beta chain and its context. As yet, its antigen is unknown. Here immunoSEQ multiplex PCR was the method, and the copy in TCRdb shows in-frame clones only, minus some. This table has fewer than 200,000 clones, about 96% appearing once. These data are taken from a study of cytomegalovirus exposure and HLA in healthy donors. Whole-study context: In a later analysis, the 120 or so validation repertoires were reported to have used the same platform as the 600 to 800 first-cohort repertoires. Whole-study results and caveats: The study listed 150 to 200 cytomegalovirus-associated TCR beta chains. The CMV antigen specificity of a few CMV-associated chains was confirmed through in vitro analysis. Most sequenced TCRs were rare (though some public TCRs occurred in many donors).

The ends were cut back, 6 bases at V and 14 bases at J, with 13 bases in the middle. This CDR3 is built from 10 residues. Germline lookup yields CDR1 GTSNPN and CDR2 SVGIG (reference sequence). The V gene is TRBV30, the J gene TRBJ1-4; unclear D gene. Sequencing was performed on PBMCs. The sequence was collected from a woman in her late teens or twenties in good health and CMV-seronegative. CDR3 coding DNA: TGTGCCTGCCGGACCGGGAAGCTGTTTTTT. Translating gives CACRTGKLFF.